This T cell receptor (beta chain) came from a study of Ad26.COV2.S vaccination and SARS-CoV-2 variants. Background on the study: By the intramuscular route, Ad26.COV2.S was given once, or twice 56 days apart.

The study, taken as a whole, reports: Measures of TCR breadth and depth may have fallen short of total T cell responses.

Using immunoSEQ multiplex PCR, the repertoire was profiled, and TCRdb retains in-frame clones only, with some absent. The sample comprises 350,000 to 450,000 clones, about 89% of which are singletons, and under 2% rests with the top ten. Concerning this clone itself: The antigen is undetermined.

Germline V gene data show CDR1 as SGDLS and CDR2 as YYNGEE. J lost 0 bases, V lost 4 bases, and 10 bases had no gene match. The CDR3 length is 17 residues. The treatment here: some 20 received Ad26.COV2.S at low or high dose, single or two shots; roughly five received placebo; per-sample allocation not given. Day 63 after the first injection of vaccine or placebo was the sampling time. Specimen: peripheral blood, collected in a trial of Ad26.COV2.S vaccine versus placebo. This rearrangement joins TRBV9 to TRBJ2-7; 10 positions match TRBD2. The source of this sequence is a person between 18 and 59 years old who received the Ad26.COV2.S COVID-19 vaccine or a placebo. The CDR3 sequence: CASSPHSSGGPSYEQYF. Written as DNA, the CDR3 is TGTGCCAGCAGCCCCCATTCTAGCGGGGGTCCCTCCTACGAGCAGTACTTC.